In its sample, the clone carrying this T cell receptor beta chain was seen once. The PCR made use of 60 Vbeta and 13 Jbeta primers. Assay: immunoSEQ multiplex PCR; the TCRdb copy retains only in-frame clones and omits some. The sample yields 90,000 to 120,000 clones, 55% to 65% seen once. V gave up 1 base and J gave up 8 bases; unmatched junction bases: 9. CDR1 SGHTA and CDR2 FQGNSA come from the germline V gene. The CDR3 length is 17 residues. The data are from a study of cytomegalovirus exposure and HLA in healthy donors. The TCR was taken from a man younger than 45 in good health and CMV-seropositive. The chain employs TRBV7-2 and TRBJ2-4; 12 bases are shared with TRBD2. The sequencing sample was made of PBMCs. The CDR3 is CASSLGLAGGPRDIQYF. The CDR3 bases are TGTGCCAGCAGCTTAGGGCTAGCGGGGGGGCCGAGGGACATTCAGTACTTC.